This T cell receptor beta chain was captured by sequencing in a study of T cells in localized non-small cell lung cancer. Study findings and constraints: Appearances in adjacent lung were noted for a median roughly 50 of the top 100 tumor clones.

Sequencing used immunoSEQ multiplex PCR; TCRdb keeps in-frame clones, though not all of them. The sample records fewer than 20,000 clones, around 88% being singletons. Points on this clone: No antigen is known for it.

The CDR3 extends over 16 amino acids. V was pared by 7 bases and J by 0 bases, with 6 bases of the junction left unmatched. Germline assignment: CDR1 SNHLY and CDR2 FYNNEI. The receptor was derived from a male donor aged 60 or older with stage III lung adenocarcinoma. The V and J genes are TRBV2 and TRBJ2-3; 11 bases match TRBD2. Here the sequenced sample was peripheral blood, taken before any cancer treatment. CDR3 coding DNA: TGTGCCAGCACTGTAGCGGGGGGGCTTAGCACAGATACGCAGTATTTT. Protein sequence: CASTVAGGLSTDTQYF.